Below, 9 T cell receptor beta chains from the same sample are listed, as sequenced in a study of blood T cell repertoires in COVID-19. Data came from immunoSEQ multiplex PCR; TCRdb stores just in-frame clones and leaves some out. The table shows around 300,000 clones, with approximately 85% occurring only once. Sequencing was carried out using peripheral blood. The receptors were gathered from a human donor in a cohort sampled during active COVID-19.

The V and J genes are TRBV11-2 and TRBJ2-6, with D unclear. V was cut by 5 bases and J by 0 bases, with 8 bases left in between. There are 15 residues in the CDR3. In germline, CDR1 is SGHAT, CDR2 FQNNGV. The CDR3 region is CASSPRSSGANVLTF. The CDR3 DNA is TGTGCCAGCAGCCCCCGGAGCTCTGGGGCCAACGTCCTGACTTTC.

The chain links TRBV12-5 to TRBJ2-2, with 10 bases fitting TRBD1. Germline V gene data show CDR1 as LGHNT and CDR2 as FRNRAP. The CDR3 loop spans 15 amino acids. The junction had 4 bases not matched to a gene; V was cut back by 5 bases and J by 4 bases. For the CDR3, the DNA is TGTGCTAGTGGTGACAGGGGGCAGTTCACCGGGGAGCTGTTTTTT. The encoded protein is CASGDRGQFTGELFF.

The chain couples TRBV7-2 to TRBJ1-4; TRBD1 matches 9 bases. The germline V gene has CDR1 SGHTA and CDR2 FQGNSA. V lost 2 bases, J lost 3 bases, and 4 bases stayed unmatched. CDR3 length: 16 amino acids. In nucleotides, the CDR3 is TGTGCCAGCAGCTTAACAGGGGGCGGATCTAATGAAAAACTGTTTTTT. This encodes CASSLTGGGSNEKLFF.

The V gene is TRBV6-5, the J gene TRBJ2-3; maybe TRBD2 (5 bases). This CDR3 has 13 residues. Germline V gives CDR1 MNHEY, CDR2 SVGAGI. Trimming took 11 bases from V and 0 from J, leaving 12 bases between them. Here the CDR3 DNA reads TGTGCCGTACGTCGGGGAAGCACAGATACGCAGTATTTT. Protein: CAVRRGSTDTQYF.

The chain is built from TRBV5-1 and TRBJ1-1, with a weak D call TRBD1 (5 bases). Germline CDR1 is SGHRS and CDR2 is YFSETQ. V was cut by 6 bases and J by 0 bases, with 9 bases left in between. The CDR3 covers 13 residues. The CDR3 nucleotides are TGCGCCAGCACCCAGGACATGAACACTGAAGCTTTCTTT. It codes for CASTQDMNTEAFF.

In this sample, this clone turned up a few times. The V call is TRBV5-6, the J call TRBJ2-7; D gene ambiguous. This CDR3 has 15 residues. V was clipped by 1 base and J by 0 bases, with 11 bases between them. CDR1 and CDR2 (germline): SGHDT, YYEEEE. Here the CDR3 DNA reads TGTGCCAGCAGCTTGAGAGTAGCCCTCTCCTACGAGCAGTACTTC. It encodes CASSLRVALSYEQYF. Full variable domain (missing parts from reference TRBV5-6 and TRBJ2-7): DAGVTQSPTHLIKTRGQQVTLRCSPKSGHDTVSWYQQALGQGPQFIFQYYEEEERQRGNFPDRFSGHQFPNYSSELNVNALLLGDSALYLCASSLRVALSYEQYFGPGTRLTVT.

This chain uses TRBV3-1 (or the pseudogene TRBV3-2) with TRBJ1-1; possible D gene TRBD1, 5 bases. Germline values: CDR1 LGHDT, CDR2 YNNKEL (reference sequence). The CDR3 is 16 amino acids. V shed 1 base and J shed 2 bases, with 14 bases lying between them. The DNA for the CDR3 is TGTGCCAGCAGCCAAGGAACGCTTAGGGGCAACACTGAAGCTTTCTTT. Protein sequence: CASSQGTLRGNTEAFF.

The chain has TRBV6-5 and TRBJ1-1; 8 bases align to TRBD1. After removal of 6 bases from V and 5 bases from J, the junction contained 5 bases not matched to a gene. This CDR3 is 13 amino acids long. The V gene's germline CDR1 is MNHEY and CDR2 SVGAGI. The CDR3 DNA sequence: TGTGCCAGCAGACTCGACAGGGGAACTGAAGCTTTCTTT. Translation: CASRLDRGTEAFF.

The genes are TRBV6-1 and TRBJ1-5, with TRBD1 matching over 8 bases. Germline V CDR1 and CDR2: MNHNS, SASEGT. The CDR3 totals 15 residues. V trimming: 2 bases; J trimming: 7 bases; junction bases outside the gene matches: 7. CDR3 DNA: TGTGCCAGCAGTGAATCATGGACAGGGAAACAGCCCCAGCATTTT. It translates to CASSESWTGKQPQHF.